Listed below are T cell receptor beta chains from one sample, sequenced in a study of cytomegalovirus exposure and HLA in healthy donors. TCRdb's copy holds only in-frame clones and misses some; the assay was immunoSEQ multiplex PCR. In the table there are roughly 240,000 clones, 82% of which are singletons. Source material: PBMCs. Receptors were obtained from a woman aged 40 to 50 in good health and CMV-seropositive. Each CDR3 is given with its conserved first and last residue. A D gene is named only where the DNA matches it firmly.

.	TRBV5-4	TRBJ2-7	CASSLFDEQYF	TGTGCCAGCAGCTTGTTCGACGAGCAGTACTTC
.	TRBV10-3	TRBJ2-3	CAIRGSTDTQYF	TGTGCCATCAGGGGCAGCACAGATACGCAGTATTTT
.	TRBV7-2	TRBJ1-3	CASSFNRAGNTIYF	TGTGCCAGCAGCTTCAACAGGGCTGGAAACACCATATATTTT
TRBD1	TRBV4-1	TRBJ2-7	CASSHRDREPNSYEQYF	TGCGCCAGCAGCCACAGAGACAGGGAACCGAACTCCTACGAGCAGTACTTC
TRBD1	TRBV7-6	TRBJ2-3	CASSLGPRQGSTDTQYF	TGTGCCAGCAGCTTAGGTCCTCGACAGGGTAGCACAGATACGCAGTATTTT
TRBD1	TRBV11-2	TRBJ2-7	CASSLTRGQGAYEQYF	TGTGCCAGCAGCTTAACGCGAGGACAGGGGGCCTACGAGCAGTACTTC
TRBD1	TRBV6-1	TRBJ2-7	CASNNPGQGYEQYF	TGTGCCAGCAATAATCCGGGACAGGGGTACGAGCAGTACTTC
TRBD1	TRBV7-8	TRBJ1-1	CASSLGRGRNTEAFF	TGTGCCAGCAGCTTAGGGAGGGGGCGTAACACTGAAGCTTTCTTT
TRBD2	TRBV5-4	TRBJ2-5	CASSRAGGPETQYF	TGTGCCAGCAGTCGAGCGGGGGGGCCCGAGACCCAGTACTTC
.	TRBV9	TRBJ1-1	CASSVAGEGTEAFF	TGTGCCAGCAGCGTAGCGGGAGAGGGAACTGAAGCTTTCTTT
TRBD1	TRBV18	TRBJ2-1	CASSPRQGSSYNEQFF	TGTGCCAGCTCACCGAGACAGGGTAGCTCCTACAATGAGCAGTTCTTC